This entry lists 14 T cell receptor beta chains sequenced from one sample in a study of cytomegalovirus exposure and HLA in healthy donors. A multiplex PCR was run with 60 Vbeta primers and 13 Jbeta primers. Libraries were prepared by immunoSEQ multiplex PCR; TCRdb keeps only in-frame clonotypes and omits some of them. The data hold 150,000 to 200,000 clones, with around 76% observed a single time. Sequenced: PBMCs. The receptor set was obtained from a man aged 40-49 years in good health and CMV-seropositive.

V usage is TRBV4-3 and J usage is TRBJ1-6; D is ambiguous. Trimming took 0 bases from V and 5 from J, leaving 17 bases between them. Germline loops: CDR1 LGHNA, CDR2 YSLEER. The CDR3 is 18 residues long. The chain's CDR3 is CASSQELGRPVNNSPLHF. CDR3 DNA: TGCGCCAGCAGCCAAGAATTGGGCCGGCCCGTCAATAATTCACCCCTCCACTTT.

Here the CDR3 reads CAWSIPRTLSYEQYF. The CDR3 nucleotides read TGTGCCTGGAGTATTCCCCGGACACTATCCTACGAGCAGTACTTC. The chain recombines TRBV30 with TRBJ2-7, with a possible D match to TRBD1 (5 bases). The CDR3 spans 15 residues. V lost 2 bases and J lost 1, with 15 bases in between. Germline V gene lookup returns CDR1 GTSNPN and CDR2 SVGIG (reference sequence). The whole variable domain, filled in from reference TRBV30 and TRBJ2-7, reads SQTIHQWPATLVQPVGSPLSLECTVEGTSNPNLYWYRQAAGRGLQLLFYSVGIGQISSEVPQNLSASRPQDRQFILSSKKLLLSDSGFYLCAWSIPRTLSYEQYFGPGTRLTVT.

This chain uses TRBV7-2 with TRBJ2-1; TRBD1 agrees at 9 bases. The CDR3 runs 15 residues. Germline loops: CDR1 SGHTA, CDR2 FQGNSA. The V gene end was trimmed by 1 base and the J gene end by 4 bases; junction bases not matched to a gene: 2. CDR3 DNA: TGTGCCAGCAGCTTAGACAGGGGGCTTTACAATGAGCAGTTCTTC. It translates to CASSLDRGLYNEQFF.

The rearrangement joins TRBV10-3 to TRBJ1-1; maybe TRBD1 (6 bases). The CDR3 spans 11 residues. V was clipped by 7 bases and J by 8 bases, with 11 bases between them. The germline gives CDR1 ENHRY, CDR2 SYGVKD. The CDR3 DNA reads as TGTGCCATCATCACAGGGAACGAAGCTTTCTTT. Translation: CAIITGNEAFF.

In this sample, this clone turned up once. A junction end diverges from the germline sequence, so it may reflect a read error. The chain combines TRBV7-7 with TRBJ2-3; 8 bases agree with TRBD1. The CDR3 spans 15 residues. Germline values: CDR1 SSHAT, CDR2 FNYEAQ (reference sequence). CDR3 amino acids: CASSFQGAKTDTQYF. The CDR3 nucleotides are TGTGCTAGCAGCTTCCAGGGGGCGAAGACAGATACGCAGTATTTT.

This chain links TRBV7-9 with TRBJ2-1; 7 positions match TRBD1. The CDR3 covers 15 residues. The junction had 2 bases not matched to a gene; V was cut back by 1 base and J by 2 bases. Germline values: CDR1 SEHNR, CDR2 FQNEAQ (reference sequence). CDR3 sequence (DNA): TGTGCCAGCAGCTTAGTGACAGGGCCCTACAATGAGCAGTTCTTC. It translates to CASSLVTGPYNEQFF.

This clone has only a few counts. CDR3: CATSREGAGHEQYF. The CDR3 DNA is TGTGCCACCAGCAGAGAGGGGGCCGGCCACGAGCAGTACTTC. V is TRBV15 and J is TRBJ2-7, with D possibly TRBD1 on 6 matching bases. Trimming cost V 0 bases and J 5 bases, with 11 bases left between them. The germline gives CDR1 LNHNV, CDR2 YYDKDF (reference sequence). The CDR3 loop spans 14 amino acids.

The chain couples TRBV27 to TRBJ1-6, with D possibly being TRBD1 (5 bases). Germline CDR1 and CDR2: MNHEY and SMNVEV (reference sequence). CDR3 length equals 15 residues. Trimming left V 8 bases short and J 9 bases short, with 20 bases between. For the CDR3, the DNA is TGTGCCAGCGCCTGGGGGGACCCACTACCTTCACCCCTCCACTTT. Amino acid sequence: CASAWGDPLPSPLHF.

The rearrangement joins TRBV5-1 to TRBJ1-6; TRBD1 matches at 8 bases. This CDR3 spans 16 amino acids. Germline CDR1 reads SGHRS; CDR2 reads YFSETQ. V dropped 0 bases and J dropped 9; count of bases not matched to a gene: 8. This chain's CDR3 is CASSLGLAGGGSPLHF. The CDR3 DNA is TGCGCCAGCAGCTTGGGGTTGGCAGGGGGCGGTTCACCCCTCCACTTT.

The chain links TRBV6-5 to TRBJ1-1, with D possibly matching TRBD1 (6 bases). CDR1 is MNHEY, CDR2 SVGAGI, per germline. V was cut by 5 bases and J by 0 bases, with 10 bases left in between. The CDR3 spans 14 residues. The CDR3 region has the DNA TGTGCCAGCAGTCCCGGGACACTGAACACTGAAGCTTTCTTT. This encodes CASSPGTLNTEAFF.

This clone was observed a single time. The chain uses TRBV13 and TRBJ1-5, with D unresolved. Deletions cut 3 bases from V and 5 bases from J, with 8 bases between. Germline V CDR1 and CDR2: PRHDT, FYEKMQ (reference sequence). The length of the CDR3 is 13 residues. The CDR3 DNA reads as TGTGCCAGCAGCTTGGGCACCGATCAGCCCCAGCATTTT. Amino acids: CASSLGTDQPQHF.

The chain employs TRBV28 and TRBJ2-3; TRBD1 matches 8 bases. Germline loops: CDR1 MDHEN, CDR2 SYDVKM. V gave up 9 bases and J gave up 9 bases; unmatched junction bases: 14. The CDR3 is 14 amino acids. The CDR3 bases are TGTGCCAGTCTCGGACAGGGCCTAGCACGCACGCAGTATTTT. Translating it yields CASLGQGLARTQYF.

This chain links TRBV4-2 with TRBJ2-2, with TRBD1 identical over 9 bases. Germline lookup yields CDR1 LGHNA and CDR2 YNFKEQ. The CDR3 totals 17 residues. V dropped 2 bases and J dropped 2; count of bases not matched to a gene: 6. The CDR3: CASSQHNRGLNTGELFF. As DNA, the CDR3 is TGTGCCAGCAGCCAACATAACAGGGGGCTTAACACCGGGGAGCTGTTTTTT.

V is TRBV9 and J is TRBJ1-1; weak D call: TRBD1 (6 bases). Germline CDR1 reads SGDLS; CDR2 reads YYNGEE. V lost 0 bases, J lost 0 bases, and 12 bases lay in between. CDR3 size: 16 residues. Written as DNA, the CDR3 is TGTGCCAGCAGCGTAGGACCGGCAGGGGTGAACACTGAAGCTTTCTTT. Its protein product is CASSVGPAGVNTEAFF.